The clone carrying this T cell receptor (beta chain) was seen a handful of times. V was cut by 0 bases and J by 3 bases, with 12 bases left in between. CDR3 size: 15 residues. CDR1 and CDR2 from the germline V gene are SGHRS and YFSETQ. The source of the sample is a study of blood T cells in healthy people across ages. Then a second PCR, running about 6 to 12 cycles, was carried out with a sample-barcoded 5' primer and a J-beta primer mix. All samples gave at least 2.5 million CDR3-containing paired-end reads. TCRdb analysed the 5' RACE reads with MiXCR anew, one entry per CDR3 protein. This table holds about 570,000 distinct CDR3 sequences, 27% found once.

V and J are TRBV5-1 and TRBJ2-5, with a tentative D call TRBD2 (6 bases). This TCR came from an older woman in good health. Sequenced: blood. The CDR3 loop reads CASSLGSGGEETQYF. The CDR3 DNA follows: TGCGCCAGCAGCTTGGGGTCTGGAGGGGAAGAGACCCAGTACTTC.